This T cell receptor (beta chain) was found in a study of blood T cell repertoires in COVID-19. From germline, CDR1 is LNHDA and CDR2 SQIVND (reference sequence). Trimming stripped 6 bases from V and 6 bases from J, with 10 bases between. The CDR3 loop spans 12 amino acids. In its sample, this clone ranks as medium-sized. In the original workflow: Amplification of reference gene primers provided the estimated nucleated cell counts. Generated by immunoSEQ multiplex PCR, the TCRdb table keeps only in-frame clones and is missing some. The V and J calls and clone size come from that table; D and trimming were worked out from the DNA. The sample records 35,000 or so clones, just over 85% being singletons.

The clonotype comes from a human donor in a cohort sampled during active COVID-19. Sequencing was performed on peripheral blood. This chain uses TRBV19 with TRBJ2-3; the D gene is possibly TRBD1 (5 bases). CDR3 amino acids: CASRQAGDTQYF. CDR3 in DNA: TGTGCCAGTAGACAGGCCGGGGATACGCAGTATTTT.